These 17 T cell receptor beta chains came from one sample sequenced in a study of T cells in Graves' hyperthyroidism and ophthalmopathy. TCR beta CDR3 regions were amplified from RNA transcripts. The HTBI set primed first-round TCR CDR3 RT-PCR. In TCRdb, the multiplex PCR reads were re-called with MiXCR into one record per CDR3 protein. The table records over 500,000 distinct CDR3 sequences, 15% to 20% of them present only once. Sequenced material: blood. The receptor set was obtained from a woman in her twenties or thirties with Graves' ophthalmopathy.

This clonotype came up a few times. The V gene is TRBV18, the J gene TRBJ2-2; 7 bases agree with TRBD1. The CDR3 covers 15 residues. The ends lost 8 bases at V and 0 bases at J; junction bases unmatched: 6. Germline V gene lookup returns CDR1 KGHSH and CDR2 LQKENI. The CDR3 coding sequence is TGTGCCAGCGCATCCGGGACAGCGAACACCGGGGAGCTGTTTTTT. It yields the protein CASASGTANTGELFF.

At least ten counts were recorded for this clonotype. The J gene is TRBJ1-5, the V gene TRBV20-1; D might be TRBD1 (5 bases). The CDR3 extends over 14 amino acids. Trimming cost V 3 bases and J 0 bases, with 9 bases left between them. Germline assignment: CDR1 DFQATT and CDR2 SNEGSKA (reference sequence). The CDR3: CSARGGGSNQPQHF. Written as DNA, the CDR3 is TGCAGTGCTAGGGGGGGGGGTAGCAATCAGCCCCAGCATTTT.

This clonotype was seen a handful of times. The rearrangement joins TRBV28 to TRBJ1-2, with D tentatively TRBD1 (5 bases). The CDR3 covers 13 residues. V gave up 3 bases and J gave up 8 bases, with 13 bases separating them. Per germline, CDR1 MDHEN and CDR2 SYDVKM. The CDR3 coding sequence is TGTGCCAGCAGTTTCCTGGGGACGAACGGCTACACCTTC. Amino acid sequence: CASSFLGTNGYTF.

The chain combines TRBV6-1 with TRBJ2-7; 11 bases map to TRBD2. Germline V gene lookup returns CDR1 MNHNS and CDR2 SASEGT. The CDR3 loop spans 20 amino acids. V lost 1 base to trimming and J lost 4 bases; unmatched junction nucleotides: 18. CDR3 bases: TGTGCCAGCAGTGAAGGCTGGTCAGGGTTGGGGACTAGCGGTATTTACGAGCAGTACTTC. Translating it yields CASSEGWSGLGTSGIYEQYF.

This clonotype was detected ten times or more. The V gene is TRBV5-5, the J gene TRBJ1-5; D possibly corresponds to TRBD1 (6 bases). The V end lost 3 bases, the J end lost 9 bases, and 13 bases lay between the germline ends. This CDR3 region has 13 residues. Germline CDR1 and CDR2: SGHKS and YYEKEE (reference sequence). The CDR3 protein is CASSSSGARPQHF. CDR3 nucleotide sequence: TGTGCCAGCAGCTCCTCAGGGGCTCGGCCCCAGCATTTT.

This clonotype was found a few times. The rearrangement joins TRBV20-1 to TRBJ2-7; 9 bases match TRBD2. V was clipped by 7 bases and J by 2 bases; unmatched bases: 9. CDR3 size: 14 residues. In germline, CDR1 is DFQATT, CDR2 SNEGSKA (reference sequence). CDR3 amino acids: CSVRLGGGAYEQYF. The CDR3 DNA reads as TGCAGTGTTAGGCTCGGCGGGGGGGCCTACGAGCAGTACTTC.

This clonotype was counted only a few times. The chain has TRBV10-3 and TRBJ1-1; D ambiguous. Germline-derived CDR1 and CDR2 are ENHRY and SYGVKD. The CDR3 extends over 13 amino acids. V was pared by 4 bases and J by 0 bases, with 6 bases between. For the CDR3, the DNA is TGTGCCATCAGTGGAGAAATGAACACTGAAGCTTTCTTT. This gives the protein CAISGEMNTEAFF.

This clonotype has ten or more counts. The chain joins TRBV20-1 to TRBJ1-1; D gene ambiguous. Germline V lookup: CDR1 DFQATT, CDR2 SNEGSKA (reference sequence). Trimming took off 3 bases at V and 7 bases at J, with 12 bases between the two ends. CDR3 length: 12 amino acids. CDR3 bases: TGCAGTGCTAGGGAGACATACTTTGAAGCTTTCTTT. Translation: CSARETYFEAFF.

Many counts were recorded for this clonotype. The chain is built from TRBV7-6 and TRBJ2-3; 9 bases align to TRBD2. V lost 1 base and J lost 6; bases outside the gene matches: 2. Germline lookup yields CDR1 SGHVS and CDR2 FNYEAQ. The CDR3 runs to 14 residues. The CDR3 reads CASSLVAGDDTQYF. The CDR3 DNA reads as TGTGCCAGCAGCTTAGTAGCGGGAGACGATACGCAGTATTTT. Variable domain in full (rest from reference TRBV7-6 and TRBJ2-3): GAGVSQSPRYKVTKRGQDVALRCDPISGHVSLYWYRQALGQGPEFLTYFNYEAQQDKSGLPNDRFSAERPEGSISTLTIQRTEQRDSAMYRCASSLVAGDDTQYFGPGTRLTVL.

This clonotype was observed a handful of times. The rearrangement links TRBV27 to TRBJ2-2; 9 positions agree with TRBD2. The V and J ends lost 2 bases and 6 bases, in that order; junction bases with no gene match: 10. Germline V gene sequence: CDR1 MNHEY, CDR2 SMNVEV (reference sequence). CDR3 length: 17 residues. CDR3 amino acids: CASSLEKGLAVAGELFF. DNA of the CDR3: TGTGCCAGCAGTTTAGAAAAGGGACTAGCCGTCGCCGGGGAGCTGTTTTTT.

This chain uses TRBV20-1 with TRBJ2-5; 14 bases align to TRBD2. The V and J ends lost 3 bases and 5 bases, in that order; junction bases with no gene match: 8. The CDR3 consists of 16 residues. The germline gives CDR1 DFQATT, CDR2 SNEGSKA (reference sequence). CDR3 protein: CSASRLAGGPGETQYF. CDR3 nucleotides: TGCAGTGCTAGTAGACTAGCGGGAGGGCCTGGGGAGACCCAGTACTTC.

The V and J genes are TRBV10-3 and TRBJ2-7, with a tentative D call TRBD1 (6 bases). CDR1 and CDR2 from the germline V gene are ENHRY and SYGVKD. Trimming cost V 4 bases and J 5 bases, with 15 bases left between them. The CDR3 loop spans 14 amino acids. CDR3 sequence reads: CAISVGRGVDEQYF. CDR3 sequence (DNA): TGTGCCATCAGTGTGGGCAGGGGAGTTGACGAGCAGTACTTC.

This clonotype has a count of ten or more. The chain employs TRBV15 and TRBJ2-7, with 10 nucleotides matching TRBD2. After removal of 3 bases from V and 3 bases from J, the junction contained 2 bases not matched to a gene. The CDR3 length is 14 residues. Germline CDR1 reads LNHNV; CDR2 reads YYDKDF (reference sequence). The CDR3 nucleotides are TGTGCCACCAGCAGCTGGACTAGCGGCTACGAGCAGTACTTC. It codes for CATSSWTSGYEQYF.

This clonotype showed up just a few times. The chain combines TRBV3-1 with TRBJ2-2; TRBD2 aligns across 13 bases. The CDR3 has 16 amino acids. Germline V gene data show CDR1 as LGHDT and CDR2 as YNNKEL (reference sequence). The junction had 6 bases not matched to a gene; V was cut back by 4 bases and J by 7 bases. CDR3 coding DNA: TGTGCCAGCAGCCCCTCTGGACTAGCGGGAGTCGGGGAGCTGTTTTTT. Residues: CASSPSGLAGVGELFF.

The chain carries TRBV6-1 and TRBJ1-1; no reliable D call. V gave up 4 bases and J gave up 1 base, with 7 bases separating them. The CDR3 is made up of 13 amino acids. Germline V CDR1 and CDR2: MNHNS, SASEGT. This chain's CDR3 is CASSASGNTEAFF. As DNA, the CDR3 is TGTGCCAGCAGTGCAAGCGGGAACACTGAAGCTTTCTTT.

Points on this clonotype: This may be a read error, as it is one base from a much larger clone. The chain couples TRBV27 to TRBJ2-1; 9 positions match TRBD2. The CDR3 runs to 17 residues. Germline CDR1 reads MNHEY; CDR2 reads SMNVEV (reference sequence). The CDR3 bases are TGTGCCAGCAGATCATCCGGGGCGGGAGGGGCCTACAGTGAGCAGTTCTTC. Translation: CASRSSGAGGAYSEQFF.

This clonotype was counted once. A read error may explain this, as a much larger clone is one base away. The chain joins TRBV6-1 to TRBJ2-7, with D possibly matching TRBD1 (6 bases). Looked up from germline, CDR1 is MNHNS and CDR2 is SASEGT. The CDR3 sequence is 15 residues long. The CDR3 sequence is CTSSTGQFDAYEQYF. CDR3 nucleotides: TGTACCAGCAGTACCGGACAGTTCGACGCCTACGAGCAGTACTTC.